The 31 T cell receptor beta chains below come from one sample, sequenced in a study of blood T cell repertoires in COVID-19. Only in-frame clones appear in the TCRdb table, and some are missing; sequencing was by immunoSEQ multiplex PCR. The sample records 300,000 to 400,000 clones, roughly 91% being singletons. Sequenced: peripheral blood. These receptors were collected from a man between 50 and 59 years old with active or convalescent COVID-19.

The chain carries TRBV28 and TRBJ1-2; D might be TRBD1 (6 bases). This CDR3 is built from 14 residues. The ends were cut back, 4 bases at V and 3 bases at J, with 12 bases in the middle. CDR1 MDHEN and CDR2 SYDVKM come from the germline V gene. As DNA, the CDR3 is TGTGCCAGCAGTTCCACCGACAGGTACTATGGCTACACCTTC. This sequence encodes CASSSTDRYYGYTF.

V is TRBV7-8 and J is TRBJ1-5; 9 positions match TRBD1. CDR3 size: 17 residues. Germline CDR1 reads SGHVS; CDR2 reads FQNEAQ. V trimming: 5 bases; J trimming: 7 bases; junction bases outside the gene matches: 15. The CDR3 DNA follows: TGTGCCAGCAGCCCCCCATACCGCACAGGGGGCAGGCAGCCCCAGCATTTT. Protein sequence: CASSPPYRTGGRQPQHF. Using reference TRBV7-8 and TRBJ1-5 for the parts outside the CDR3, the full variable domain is GAGVSQSPRYKVAKRGQDVALRCDPISGHVSLFWYQQALGQGPEFLTYFQNEAQLDKSGLPSDRFFAERPEGSVSTLKIQRTQQEDSAVYLCASSPPYRTGGRQPQHFGDGTRLSIL.

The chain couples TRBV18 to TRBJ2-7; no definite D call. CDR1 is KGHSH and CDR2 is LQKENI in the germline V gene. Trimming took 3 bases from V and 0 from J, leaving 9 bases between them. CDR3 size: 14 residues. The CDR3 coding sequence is TGTGCCAGCTCACCTGAGACATCCTCCTACGAGCAGTACTTC. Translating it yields CASSPETSSYEQYF.

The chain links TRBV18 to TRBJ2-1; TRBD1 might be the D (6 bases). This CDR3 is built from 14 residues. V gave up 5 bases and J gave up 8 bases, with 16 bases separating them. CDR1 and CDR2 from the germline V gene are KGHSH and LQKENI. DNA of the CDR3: TGTGCCAGCTCAACTACAGGGTGGCGGGATGAGCAGTTCTTC. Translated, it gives CASSTTGWRDEQFF.

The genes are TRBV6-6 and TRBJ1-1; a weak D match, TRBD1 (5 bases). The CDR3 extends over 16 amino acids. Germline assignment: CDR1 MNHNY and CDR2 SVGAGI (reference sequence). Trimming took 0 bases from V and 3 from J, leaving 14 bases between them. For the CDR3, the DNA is TGTGCCAGCAGTTACTCGAAAGGGAAAGGGGACACTGAAGCTTTCTTT. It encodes CASSYSKGKGDTEAFF.

CDR3 sequence: CASSSRVAAEKLFF. The CDR3 coding sequence is TGTGCCAGCAGCTCCCGCGTAGCAGCCGAAAAACTGTTTTTT. The chain couples TRBV4-2 to TRBJ1-4; D remains unclear. The length of the CDR3 is 14 residues. Germline V CDR1 and CDR2: LGHNA, YNFKEQ. Trimming stripped 5 bases from V and 8 bases from J, with 15 bases between.

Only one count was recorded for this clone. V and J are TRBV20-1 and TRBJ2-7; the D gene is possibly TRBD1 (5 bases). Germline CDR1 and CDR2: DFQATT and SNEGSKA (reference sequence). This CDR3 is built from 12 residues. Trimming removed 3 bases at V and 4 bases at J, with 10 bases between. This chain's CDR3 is CSASPGLYEQYF. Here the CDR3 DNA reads TGCAGTGCTAGTCCAGGGTTGTACGAGCAGTACTTC.

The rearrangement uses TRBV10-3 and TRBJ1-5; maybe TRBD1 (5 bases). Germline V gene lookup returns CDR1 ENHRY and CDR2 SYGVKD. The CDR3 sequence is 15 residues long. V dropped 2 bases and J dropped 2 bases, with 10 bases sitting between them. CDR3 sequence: CAISEIWGGNQPQHF. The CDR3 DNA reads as TGTGCCATCAGTGAGATTTGGGGGGGCAATCAGCCCCAGCATTTT.

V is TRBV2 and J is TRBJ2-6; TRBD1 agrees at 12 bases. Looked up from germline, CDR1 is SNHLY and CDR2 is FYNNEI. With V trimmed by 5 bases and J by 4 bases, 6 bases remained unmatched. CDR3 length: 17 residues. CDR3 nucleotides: TGTGCCAGCAGTAAGGGACAGGGGGCTCTGGGGGCCAACGTCCTGACTTTC. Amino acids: CASSKGQGALGANVLTF.

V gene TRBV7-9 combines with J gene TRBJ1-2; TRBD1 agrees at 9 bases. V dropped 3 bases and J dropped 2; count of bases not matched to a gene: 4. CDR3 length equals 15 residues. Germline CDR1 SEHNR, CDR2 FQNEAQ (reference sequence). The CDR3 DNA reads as TGTGCCAGCAGCTTTGGACAGGGGTTAAACTATGGCTACACCTTC. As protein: CASSFGQGLNYGYTF.

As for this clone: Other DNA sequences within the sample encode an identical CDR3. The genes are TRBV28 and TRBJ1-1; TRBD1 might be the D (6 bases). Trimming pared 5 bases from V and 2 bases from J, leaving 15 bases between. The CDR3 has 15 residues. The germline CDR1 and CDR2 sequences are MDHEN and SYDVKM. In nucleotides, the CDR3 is TGTGCCAGCAGTCCCCGAGGGGGGGCAAACACTGAAGCTTTCTTT. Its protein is CASSPRGGANTEAFF.

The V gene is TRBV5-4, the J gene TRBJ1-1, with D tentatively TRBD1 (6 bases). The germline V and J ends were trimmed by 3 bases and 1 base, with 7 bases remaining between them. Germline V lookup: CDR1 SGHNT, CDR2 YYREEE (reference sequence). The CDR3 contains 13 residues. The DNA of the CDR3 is TGTGCCAGCAGCTCGGGACAGAACACTGAAGCTTTCTTT. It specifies CASSSGQNTEAFF.

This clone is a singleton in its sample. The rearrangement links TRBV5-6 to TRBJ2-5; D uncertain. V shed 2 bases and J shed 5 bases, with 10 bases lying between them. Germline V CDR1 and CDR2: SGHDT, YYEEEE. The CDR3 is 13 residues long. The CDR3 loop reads CASSFSERETQYF. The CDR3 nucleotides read TGTGCCAGCAGCTTCAGCGAGAGGGAGACCCAGTACTTC.

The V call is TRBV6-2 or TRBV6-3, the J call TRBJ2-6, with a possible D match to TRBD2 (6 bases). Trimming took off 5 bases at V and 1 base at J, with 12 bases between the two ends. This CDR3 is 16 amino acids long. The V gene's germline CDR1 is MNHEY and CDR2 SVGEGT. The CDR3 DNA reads TGTGCCAGCAGTGCGGGACGTTTTTCTGGGGCCAACGTCCTGACTTTC. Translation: CASSAGRFSGANVLTF.

The CDR3 loop is CASSLDRGNQPQHF. The CDR3 DNA sequence: TGTGCCAGCAGCTTGGACAGGGGAAATCAGCCCCAGCATTTT. The chain recombines TRBV5-8 with TRBJ1-5, with 7 bases that match TRBD1. Per germline, CDR1 SGHTS and CDR2 YDEGEE. The CDR3 has 14 residues. Trimming removed 0 bases from V and 4 bases from J; junction bases left unmatched: 1.

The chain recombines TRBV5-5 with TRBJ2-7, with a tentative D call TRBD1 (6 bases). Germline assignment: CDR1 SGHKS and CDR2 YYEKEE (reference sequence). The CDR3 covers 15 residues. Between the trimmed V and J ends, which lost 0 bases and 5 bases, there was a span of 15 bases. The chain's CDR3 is CASSLEGTSAHEQYF. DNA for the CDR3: TGTGCCAGCAGCTTGGAGGGGACATCAGCCCACGAGCAGTACTTC.

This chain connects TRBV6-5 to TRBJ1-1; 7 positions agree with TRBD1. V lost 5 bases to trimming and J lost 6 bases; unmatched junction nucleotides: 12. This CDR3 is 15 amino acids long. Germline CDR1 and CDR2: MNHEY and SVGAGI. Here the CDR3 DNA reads TGTGCCAGCAGTCGGGAAGGGGGCTGGGGAGCTGAAGCTTTCTTT. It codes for CASSREGGWGAEAFF.

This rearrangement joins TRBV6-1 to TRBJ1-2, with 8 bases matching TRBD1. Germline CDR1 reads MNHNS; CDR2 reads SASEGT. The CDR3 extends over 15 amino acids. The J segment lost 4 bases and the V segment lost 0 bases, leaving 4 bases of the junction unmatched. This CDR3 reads CASSEARQGIYGYTF. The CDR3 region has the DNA TGTGCCAGCAGTGAAGCGCGACAGGGGATCTATGGCTACACCTTC.

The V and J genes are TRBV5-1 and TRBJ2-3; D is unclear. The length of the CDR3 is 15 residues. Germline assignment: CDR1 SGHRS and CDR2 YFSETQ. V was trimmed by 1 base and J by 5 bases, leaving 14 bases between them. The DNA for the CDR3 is TGCGCCAGCAGCTTGCGGGTTGACCCCGGAGATACGCAGTATTTT. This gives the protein CASSLRVDPGDTQYF.

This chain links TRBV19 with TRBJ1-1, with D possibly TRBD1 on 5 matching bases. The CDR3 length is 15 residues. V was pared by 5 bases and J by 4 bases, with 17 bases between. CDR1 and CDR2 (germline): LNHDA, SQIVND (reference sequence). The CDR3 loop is CASSALGGLGTEAFF. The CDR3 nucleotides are TGTGCCAGTAGTGCCTTGGGGGGGTTGGGCACTGAAGCTTTCTTT.

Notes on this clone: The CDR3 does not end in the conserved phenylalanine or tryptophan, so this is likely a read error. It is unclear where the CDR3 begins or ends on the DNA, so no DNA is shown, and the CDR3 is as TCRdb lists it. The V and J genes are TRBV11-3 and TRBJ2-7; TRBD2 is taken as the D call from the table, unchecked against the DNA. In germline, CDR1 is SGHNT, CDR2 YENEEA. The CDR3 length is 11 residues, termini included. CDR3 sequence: CASSHNTRVLT.

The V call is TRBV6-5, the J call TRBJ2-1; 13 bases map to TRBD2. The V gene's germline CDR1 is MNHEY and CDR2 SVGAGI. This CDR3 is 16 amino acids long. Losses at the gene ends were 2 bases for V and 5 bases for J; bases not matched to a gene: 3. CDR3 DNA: TGTGCCAGCAGTTACGGCGGGACTAGCGGGAACAATGAGCAGTTCTTC. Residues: CASSYGGTSGNNEQFF.

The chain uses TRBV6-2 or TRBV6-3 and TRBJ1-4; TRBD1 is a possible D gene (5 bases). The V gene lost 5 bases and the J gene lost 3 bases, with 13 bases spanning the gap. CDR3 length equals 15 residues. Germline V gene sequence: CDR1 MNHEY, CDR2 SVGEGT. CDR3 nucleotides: TGTGCCAGCAGTAGAGTCGGGACTTCTAATGAAAAACTGTTTTTT. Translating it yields CASSRVGTSNEKLFF.

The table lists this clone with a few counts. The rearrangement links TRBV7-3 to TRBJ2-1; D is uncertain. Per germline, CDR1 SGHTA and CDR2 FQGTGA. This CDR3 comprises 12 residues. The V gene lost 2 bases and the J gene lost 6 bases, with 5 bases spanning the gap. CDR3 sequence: CASSLFGNEQFF. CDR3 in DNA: TGTGCCAGCAGCTTATTCGGCAATGAGCAGTTCTTC.

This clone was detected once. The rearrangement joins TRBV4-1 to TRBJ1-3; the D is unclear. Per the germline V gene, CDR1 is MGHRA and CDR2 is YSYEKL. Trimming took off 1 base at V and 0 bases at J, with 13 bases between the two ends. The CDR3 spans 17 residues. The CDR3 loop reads CASSQAFAGSSGNTIYF. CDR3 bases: TGCGCCAGCAGCCAAGCTTTTGCGGGGAGCTCTGGAAACACCATATATTTT.

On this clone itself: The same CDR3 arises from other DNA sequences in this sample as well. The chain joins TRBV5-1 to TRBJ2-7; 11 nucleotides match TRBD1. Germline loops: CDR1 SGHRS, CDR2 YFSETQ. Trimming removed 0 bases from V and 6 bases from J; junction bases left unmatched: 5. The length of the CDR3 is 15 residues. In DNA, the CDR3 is TGCGCCAGCAGCTTGGGTGGACAGGGGGCGCGCGAGCAGTACTTC. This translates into CASSLGGQGAREQYF. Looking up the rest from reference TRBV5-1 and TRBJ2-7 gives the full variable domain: KAGVTQTPRYLIKTRGQQVTLSCSPISGHRSVSWYQQTPGQGLQFLFEYFSETQRNKGNFPGRFSGRQFSNSRSEMNVSTLELGDSALYLCASSLGGQGAREQYFGPGTRLTVT.

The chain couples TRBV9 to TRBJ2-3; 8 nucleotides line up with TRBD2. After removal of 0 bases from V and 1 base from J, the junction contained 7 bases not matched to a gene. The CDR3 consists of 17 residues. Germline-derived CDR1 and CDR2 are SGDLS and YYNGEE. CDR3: CASSVATAGAGTDTQYF. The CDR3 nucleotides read TGTGCCAGCAGCGTAGCTACAGCGGGGGCCGGCACAGATACGCAGTATTTT.

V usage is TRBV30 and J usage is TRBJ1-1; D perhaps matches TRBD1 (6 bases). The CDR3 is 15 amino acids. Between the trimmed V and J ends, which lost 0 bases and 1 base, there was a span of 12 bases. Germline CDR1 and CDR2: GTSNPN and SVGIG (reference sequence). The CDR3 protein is CAWSVRGHPNTEAFF. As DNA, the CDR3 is TGTGCCTGGAGTGTACGGGGACACCCGAACACTGAAGCTTTCTTT.

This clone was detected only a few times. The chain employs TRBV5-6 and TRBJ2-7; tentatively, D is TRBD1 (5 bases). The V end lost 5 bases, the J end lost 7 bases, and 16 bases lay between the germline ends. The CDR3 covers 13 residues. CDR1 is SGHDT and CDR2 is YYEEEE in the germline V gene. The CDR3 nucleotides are TGTGCCAGCAGTCGAGGCAGGGATGGAGAGCAGTACTTC. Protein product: CASSRGRDGEQYF.

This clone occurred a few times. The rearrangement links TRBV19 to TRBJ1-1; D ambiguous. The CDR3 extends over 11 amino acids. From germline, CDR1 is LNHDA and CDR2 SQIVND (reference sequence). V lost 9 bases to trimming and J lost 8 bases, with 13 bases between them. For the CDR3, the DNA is TGTGCCAGCAGCGCTAGCCTAGAAGCTTTCTTT. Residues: CASSASLEAFF.

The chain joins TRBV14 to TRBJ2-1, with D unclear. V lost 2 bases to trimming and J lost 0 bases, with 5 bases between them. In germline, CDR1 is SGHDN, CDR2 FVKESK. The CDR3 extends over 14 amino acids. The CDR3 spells CASSQSSSYNEQFF. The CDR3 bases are TGTGCCAGCAGCCAATCCAGCTCCTACAATGAGCAGTTCTTC.